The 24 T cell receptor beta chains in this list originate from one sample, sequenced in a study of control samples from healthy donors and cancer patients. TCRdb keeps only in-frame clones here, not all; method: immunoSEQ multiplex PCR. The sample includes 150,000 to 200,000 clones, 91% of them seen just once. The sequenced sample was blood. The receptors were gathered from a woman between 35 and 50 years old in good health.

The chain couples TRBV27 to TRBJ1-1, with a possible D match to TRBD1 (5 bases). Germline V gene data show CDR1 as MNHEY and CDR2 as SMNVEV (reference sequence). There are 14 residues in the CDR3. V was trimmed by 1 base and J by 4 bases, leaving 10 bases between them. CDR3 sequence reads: CASSLLGEVTEAFF. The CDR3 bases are TGTGCCAGCAGTTTATTGGGGGAGGTCACTGAAGCTTTCTTT.

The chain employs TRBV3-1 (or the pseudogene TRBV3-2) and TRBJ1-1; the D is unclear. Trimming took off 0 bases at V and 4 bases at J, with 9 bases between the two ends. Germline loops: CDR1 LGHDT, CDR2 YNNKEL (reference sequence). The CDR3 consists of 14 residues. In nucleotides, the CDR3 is TGTGCCAGCAGCCAAGAGGGGTGGGCCACTGAAGCTTTCTTT. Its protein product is CASSQEGWATEAFF.

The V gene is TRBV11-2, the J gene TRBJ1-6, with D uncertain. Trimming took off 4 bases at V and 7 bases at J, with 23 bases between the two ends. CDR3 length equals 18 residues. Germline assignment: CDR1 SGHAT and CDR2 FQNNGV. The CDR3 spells CASSSAGIWGGPNSPLHF. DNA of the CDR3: TGTGCCAGCAGCTCGGCGGGTATATGGGGAGGGCCAAATTCACCCCTCCACTTT.

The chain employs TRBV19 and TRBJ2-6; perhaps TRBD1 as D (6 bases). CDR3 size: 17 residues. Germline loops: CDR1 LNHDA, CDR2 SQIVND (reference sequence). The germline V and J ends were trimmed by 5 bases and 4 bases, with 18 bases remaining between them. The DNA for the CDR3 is TGTGCCAGTAGTTCTGGGTGGGGGCAGGCCGGGGCCAACGTCCTGACTTTC. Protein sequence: CASSSGWGQAGANVLTF.

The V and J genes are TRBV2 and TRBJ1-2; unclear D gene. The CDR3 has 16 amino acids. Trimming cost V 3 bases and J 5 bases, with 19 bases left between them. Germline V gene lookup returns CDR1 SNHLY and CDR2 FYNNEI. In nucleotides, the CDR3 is TGTGCCAGCAGTGAGTTCGGTCCTACCGCGATTTATGGCTACACCTTC. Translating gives CASSEFGPTAIYGYTF.

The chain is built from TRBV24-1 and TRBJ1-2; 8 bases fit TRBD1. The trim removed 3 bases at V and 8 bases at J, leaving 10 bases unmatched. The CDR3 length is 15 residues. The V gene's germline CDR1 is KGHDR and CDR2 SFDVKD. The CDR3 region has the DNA TGTGCCACCAGTGATCCTGGACAGGGTGAAGCGGGCTACACCTTC. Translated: CATSDPGQGEAGYTF.

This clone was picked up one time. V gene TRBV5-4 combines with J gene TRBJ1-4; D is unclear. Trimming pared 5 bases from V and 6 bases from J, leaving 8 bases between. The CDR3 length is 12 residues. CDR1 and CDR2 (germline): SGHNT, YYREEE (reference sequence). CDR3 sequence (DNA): TGTGCCAGCAGAAAGAATGATGAAAAACTGTTTTTT. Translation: CASRKNDEKLFF.

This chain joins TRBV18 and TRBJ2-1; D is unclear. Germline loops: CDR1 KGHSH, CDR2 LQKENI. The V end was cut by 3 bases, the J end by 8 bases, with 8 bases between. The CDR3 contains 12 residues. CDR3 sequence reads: CASSPGLHEQFF. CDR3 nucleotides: TGTGCCAGCTCACCCGGGTTGCATGAGCAGTTCTTC.

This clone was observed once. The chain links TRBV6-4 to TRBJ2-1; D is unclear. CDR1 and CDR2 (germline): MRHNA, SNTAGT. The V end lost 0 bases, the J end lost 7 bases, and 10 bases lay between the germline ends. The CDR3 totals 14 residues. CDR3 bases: TGTGCCAGCAGTGACTCTAGATCGAAGAATGAGCAGTTCTTC. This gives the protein CASSDSRSKNEQFF.

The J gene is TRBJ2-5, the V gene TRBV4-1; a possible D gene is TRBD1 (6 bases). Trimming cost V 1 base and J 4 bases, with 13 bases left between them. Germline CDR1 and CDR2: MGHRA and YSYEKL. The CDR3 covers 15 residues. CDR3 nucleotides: TGCGCCAGCAGCCAAGGTTTGGGGGCAGGAGAGACCCAGTACTTC. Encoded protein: CASSQGLGAGETQYF.

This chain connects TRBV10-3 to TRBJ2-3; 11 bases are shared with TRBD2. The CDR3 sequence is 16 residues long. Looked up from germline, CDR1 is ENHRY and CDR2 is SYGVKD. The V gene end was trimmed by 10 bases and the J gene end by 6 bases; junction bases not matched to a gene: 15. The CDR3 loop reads CASRSSGGLATDTQYF. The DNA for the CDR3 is TGTGCCAGCCGATCTAGCGGGGGGCTCGCAACCGATACGCAGTATTTT.

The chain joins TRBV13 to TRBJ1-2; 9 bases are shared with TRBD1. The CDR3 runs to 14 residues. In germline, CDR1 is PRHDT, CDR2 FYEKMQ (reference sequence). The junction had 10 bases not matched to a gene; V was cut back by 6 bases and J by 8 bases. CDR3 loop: CASRAGTGFYGYTF. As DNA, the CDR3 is TGTGCCAGCAGGGCCGGGACAGGGTTTTACGGCTACACCTTC.

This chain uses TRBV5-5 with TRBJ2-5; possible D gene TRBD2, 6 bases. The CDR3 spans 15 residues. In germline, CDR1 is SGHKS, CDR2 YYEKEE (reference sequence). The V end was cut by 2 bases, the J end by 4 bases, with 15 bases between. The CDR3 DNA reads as TGTGCCAGCAGCTTAGGGGTCGGCGGGGCAGAGACCCAGTACTTC. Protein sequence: CASSLGVGGAETQYF.

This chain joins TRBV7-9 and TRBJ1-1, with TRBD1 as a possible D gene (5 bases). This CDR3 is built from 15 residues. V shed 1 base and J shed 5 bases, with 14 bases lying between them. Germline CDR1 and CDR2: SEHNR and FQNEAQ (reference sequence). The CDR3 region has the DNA TGTGCCAGCAGCTTAGAGGAGGGGTTGTTGACTGAAGCTTTCTTT. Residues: CASSLEEGLLTEAFF. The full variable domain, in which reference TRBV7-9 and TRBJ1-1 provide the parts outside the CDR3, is DTGVSQNPRHKITKRGQNVTFRCDPISEHNRLYWYRQTLGQGPEFLTYFQNEAQLEKSRLLSDRFSAERPKGSFSTLEIQRTEQGDSAMYLCASSLEEGLLTEAFFGQGTRLTVV.

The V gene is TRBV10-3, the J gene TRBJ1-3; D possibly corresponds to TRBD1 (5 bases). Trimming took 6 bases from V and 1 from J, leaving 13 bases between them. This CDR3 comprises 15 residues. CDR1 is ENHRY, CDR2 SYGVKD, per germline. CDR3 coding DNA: TGTGCCATCAGCCTAAAGGGGCCGTCTGGAAACACCATATATTTT. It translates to CAISLKGPSGNTIYF.

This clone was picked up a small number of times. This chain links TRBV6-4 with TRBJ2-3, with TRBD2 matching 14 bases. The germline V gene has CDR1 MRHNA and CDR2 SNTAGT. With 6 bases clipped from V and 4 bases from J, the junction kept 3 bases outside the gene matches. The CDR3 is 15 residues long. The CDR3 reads CASSLTSGGADTQYF. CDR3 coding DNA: TGTGCCAGCAGCCTGACTAGCGGGGGGGCAGATACGCAGTATTTT.

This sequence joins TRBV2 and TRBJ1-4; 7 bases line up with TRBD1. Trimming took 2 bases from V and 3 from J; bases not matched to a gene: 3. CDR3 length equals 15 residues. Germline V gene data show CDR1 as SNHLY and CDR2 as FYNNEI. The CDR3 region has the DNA TGTGCCAGCAGTGAACCGGGACAGTCTAATGAAAAACTGTTTTTT. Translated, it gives CASSEPGQSNEKLFF.

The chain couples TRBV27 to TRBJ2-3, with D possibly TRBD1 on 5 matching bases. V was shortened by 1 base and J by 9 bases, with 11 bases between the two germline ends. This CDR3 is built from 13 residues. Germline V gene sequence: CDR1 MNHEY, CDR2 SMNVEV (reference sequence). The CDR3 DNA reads TGTGCCAGCAGTTTATTGACAGACCGAACGCAGTATTTT. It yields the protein CASSLLTDRTQYF.

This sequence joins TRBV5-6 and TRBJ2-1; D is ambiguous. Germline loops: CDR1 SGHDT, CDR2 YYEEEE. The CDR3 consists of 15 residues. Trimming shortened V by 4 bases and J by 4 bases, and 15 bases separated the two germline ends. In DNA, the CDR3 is TGTGCCAGCAGCCAACGAGGCGCGGCTTACAATGAGCAGTTCTTC. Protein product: CASSQRGAAYNEQFF.

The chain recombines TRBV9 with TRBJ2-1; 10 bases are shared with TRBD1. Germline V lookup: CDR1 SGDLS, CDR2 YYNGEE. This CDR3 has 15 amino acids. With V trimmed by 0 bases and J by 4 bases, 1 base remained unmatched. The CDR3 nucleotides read TGTGCCAGCAGCGTAGGACAGGGGGCATACAATGAGCAGTTCTTC. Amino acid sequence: CASSVGQGAYNEQFF.

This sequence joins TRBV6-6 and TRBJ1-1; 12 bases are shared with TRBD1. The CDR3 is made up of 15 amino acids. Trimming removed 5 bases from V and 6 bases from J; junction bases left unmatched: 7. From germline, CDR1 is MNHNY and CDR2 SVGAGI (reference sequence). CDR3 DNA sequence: TGTGCCAGCAGTCACCCGGGACAGGGGGCCCCTGAAGCTTTCTTT. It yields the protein CASSHPGQGAPEAFF.

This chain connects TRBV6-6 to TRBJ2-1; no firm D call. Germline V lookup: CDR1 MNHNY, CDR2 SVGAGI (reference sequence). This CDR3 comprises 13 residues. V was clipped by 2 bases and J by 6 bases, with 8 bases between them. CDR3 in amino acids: CASSYITVNEQFF. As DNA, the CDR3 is TGTGCCAGCAGTTACATAACGGTCAATGAGCAGTTCTTC.

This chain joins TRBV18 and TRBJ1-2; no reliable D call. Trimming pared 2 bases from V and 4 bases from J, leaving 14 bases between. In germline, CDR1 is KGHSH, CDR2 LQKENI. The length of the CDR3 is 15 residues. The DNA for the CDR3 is TGTGCCAGCTCACCATCAAGGGAGGTGGGCTATGGCTACACCTTC. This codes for CASSPSREVGYGYTF.

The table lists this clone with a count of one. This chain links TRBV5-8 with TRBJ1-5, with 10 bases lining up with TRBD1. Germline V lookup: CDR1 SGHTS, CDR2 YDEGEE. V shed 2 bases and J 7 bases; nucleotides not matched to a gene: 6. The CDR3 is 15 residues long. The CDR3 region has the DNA TGTGCCAGCAGCTTAGGGACAGGGGTCCGGCAGCCCCAGCATTTT. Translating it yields CASSLGTGVRQPQHF.